These T cell receptor beta chains were read from a single sample in a study of cytomegalovirus exposure and HLA in healthy donors. Profiled with immunoSEQ multiplex PCR; TCRdb holds only in-frame clones, not every one. The table shows roughly 130,000 clones, with more than 8% occurring only once. The sample comprised PBMCs. The receptors were gathered from a man aged 40-50 years in good health and CMV-seronegative. CDR3s include the opening cysteine and the closing phenylalanine or tryptophan. The D gene is left open where the match is weak. Some rows have no size entry. The others give once, few or many, or a class for an expanded clone.

j_gene | abundance | d_gene | v_gene | CDR3aa
TRBJ2-2 | NA | NA | TRBV4-3 | CASSQVRDGELFF
TRBJ1-2 | NA | NA | TRBV2 | CASSLRTDGYTF
TRBJ1-4 | NA | NA | TRBV5-1 | CASSDPRAGLNEKLFF
TRBJ2-7 | NA | TRBD2 | TRBV7-2 | CASSLVRRGDYEQYF
TRBJ2-7 | few | TRBD1 | TRBV6-1 | CASSEGPYRGHEQYF
TRBJ2-2 | NA | NA | TRBV10-3 | CAISEGAFTGELFF
TRBJ2-2 | NA | NA | TRBV30 | CAWSVLHRKLFF
TRBJ2-7 | NA | TRBD2 | TRBV7-9 | CASSSSGTSVYEQYF
TRBJ1-2 | few | NA | TRBV19 | CASRPQGRYYGYTF
TRBJ2-1 | few | TRBD2 | TRBV5-1 | CASSTSGGSSYNEQFF
TRBJ1-1 | NA | TRBD1 | TRBV7-2 | CASGRQGDTEAFF
TRBJ2-3 | NA | TRBD2 | TRBV4-3 | CASSQDLGPSGGIAQYF
TRBJ2-7 | few | TRBD2 | TRBV7-6 | CASGGSSGGAYEQYF
TRBJ1-2 | NA | TRBD1 | TRBV2 | CASSEGQGYGYTF
TRBJ2-7 | NA | NA | TRBV7-9 | CASSLDNRDSYEQYF
TRBJ1-2 | few | NA | TRBV19 | CASSPVQGYGYTF
TRBJ1-2 | NA | NA | TRBV4-3 | CASSQDNGEGYGYTF
TRBJ2-7 | few | TRBD2 | TRBV5-1 | CASSIGTSRPGEQYF
TRBJ1-4 | few | NA | TRBV27 | CASSPTRGEGEKLFF
TRBJ2-3 | NA | NA | TRBV10-3 | CAISRPGGTDTQYF
TRBJ1-3 | NA | NA | TRBV30 | CAWSVGGSGNTIYF
TRBJ2-2 | NA | NA | TRBV30 | CAWSVLQGNTGELFF